The rows below give T cell receptor beta chains drawn from one sample of a study of T cell repertoires in cytomegalovirus infection. A single record per CDR3 protein comes from TCRdb applying MiXCR to the reads. Of 400,000 or so distinct CDR3 sequences listed, approximately 31% are singletons. Sequencing was carried out using PBMCs. The source of these receptors is a human donor in good health (CMV status not recorded). Some clones in this sample may be carry-over from other donors' samples. CDR3s include the opening cysteine and the closing phenylalanine or tryptophan. The order of the fields is D gene, V gene, clone size, CDR3 protein. A D gene is named only where the DNA matches it firmly. A clone size is listed for some rows: how often the clone was seen (once, few, many), or a class if it is expanded.

d_gene: TRBD1; v_gene: TRBV7-9; abundance: .; CDR3aa: CASSFLTGGDEKLFF
d_gene: .; v_gene: TRBV28; abundance: .; CDR3aa: CASSSGQRYGYTF
d_gene: TRBD1; v_gene: TRBV20-1; abundance: few; CDR3aa: CSARAGTGVQPQHF
d_gene: .; v_gene: TRBV29-1; abundance: .; CDR3aa: CSVPGDPLFRKTQYF
d_gene: TRBD2; v_gene: TRBV7-2; abundance: .; CDR3aa: CASSLGGGNPYEQYF
d_gene: TRBD2; v_gene: TRBV12-3/TRBV12-4; abundance: .; CDR3aa: CASSYSGTSGFHQETQYF
d_gene: TRBD2; v_gene: TRBV11-2; abundance: many; CDR3aa: CASSGISGALQTYEQYF
d_gene: .; v_gene: TRBV7-2; abundance: many; CDR3aa: CASSLVPGTRTDTQYF
d_gene: .; v_gene: TRBV5-1; abundance: few; CDR3aa: CASSFQFLHGELFF
d_gene: .; v_gene: TRBV11-2; abundance: .; CDR3aa: CASSSRDISGNTIYF
d_gene: TRBD1; v_gene: TRBV7-9; abundance: many; CDR3aa: CASSPRQGAHEQYF
d_gene: .; v_gene: TRBV6-1; abundance: few; CDR3aa: CASRMVGTDTQYF
d_gene: .; v_gene: TRBV12-3/TRBV12-4; abundance: .; CDR3aa: CAQGSYNEQFF
d_gene: .; v_gene: TRBV12-3/TRBV12-4; abundance: few; CDR3aa: CASSPLTALYGYTF
d_gene: .; v_gene: TRBV4-2; abundance: .; CDR3aa: CASSQGLGGADQPQHF
d_gene: .; v_gene: TRBV9; abundance: few; CDR3aa: CASSVVDDEQFF
d_gene: .; v_gene: TRBV7-9; abundance: few; CDR3aa: CASSPDSDTQYF
d_gene: .; v_gene: TRBV6-1; abundance: many; CDR3aa: CASSLTGYGYTF
d_gene: .; v_gene: TRBV5-1; abundance: few; CDR3aa: CASSLASGHYEQYF
d_gene: TRBD2; v_gene: TRBV7-2; abundance: .; CDR3aa: CASSSRKSPQRGRIGQETQYF
d_gene: TRBD1; v_gene: TRBV5-1; abundance: .; CDR3aa: CASSLGGQGYYGYTF
d_gene: .; v_gene: TRBV6-5; abundance: .; CDR3aa: CASSYSRDYGYTF